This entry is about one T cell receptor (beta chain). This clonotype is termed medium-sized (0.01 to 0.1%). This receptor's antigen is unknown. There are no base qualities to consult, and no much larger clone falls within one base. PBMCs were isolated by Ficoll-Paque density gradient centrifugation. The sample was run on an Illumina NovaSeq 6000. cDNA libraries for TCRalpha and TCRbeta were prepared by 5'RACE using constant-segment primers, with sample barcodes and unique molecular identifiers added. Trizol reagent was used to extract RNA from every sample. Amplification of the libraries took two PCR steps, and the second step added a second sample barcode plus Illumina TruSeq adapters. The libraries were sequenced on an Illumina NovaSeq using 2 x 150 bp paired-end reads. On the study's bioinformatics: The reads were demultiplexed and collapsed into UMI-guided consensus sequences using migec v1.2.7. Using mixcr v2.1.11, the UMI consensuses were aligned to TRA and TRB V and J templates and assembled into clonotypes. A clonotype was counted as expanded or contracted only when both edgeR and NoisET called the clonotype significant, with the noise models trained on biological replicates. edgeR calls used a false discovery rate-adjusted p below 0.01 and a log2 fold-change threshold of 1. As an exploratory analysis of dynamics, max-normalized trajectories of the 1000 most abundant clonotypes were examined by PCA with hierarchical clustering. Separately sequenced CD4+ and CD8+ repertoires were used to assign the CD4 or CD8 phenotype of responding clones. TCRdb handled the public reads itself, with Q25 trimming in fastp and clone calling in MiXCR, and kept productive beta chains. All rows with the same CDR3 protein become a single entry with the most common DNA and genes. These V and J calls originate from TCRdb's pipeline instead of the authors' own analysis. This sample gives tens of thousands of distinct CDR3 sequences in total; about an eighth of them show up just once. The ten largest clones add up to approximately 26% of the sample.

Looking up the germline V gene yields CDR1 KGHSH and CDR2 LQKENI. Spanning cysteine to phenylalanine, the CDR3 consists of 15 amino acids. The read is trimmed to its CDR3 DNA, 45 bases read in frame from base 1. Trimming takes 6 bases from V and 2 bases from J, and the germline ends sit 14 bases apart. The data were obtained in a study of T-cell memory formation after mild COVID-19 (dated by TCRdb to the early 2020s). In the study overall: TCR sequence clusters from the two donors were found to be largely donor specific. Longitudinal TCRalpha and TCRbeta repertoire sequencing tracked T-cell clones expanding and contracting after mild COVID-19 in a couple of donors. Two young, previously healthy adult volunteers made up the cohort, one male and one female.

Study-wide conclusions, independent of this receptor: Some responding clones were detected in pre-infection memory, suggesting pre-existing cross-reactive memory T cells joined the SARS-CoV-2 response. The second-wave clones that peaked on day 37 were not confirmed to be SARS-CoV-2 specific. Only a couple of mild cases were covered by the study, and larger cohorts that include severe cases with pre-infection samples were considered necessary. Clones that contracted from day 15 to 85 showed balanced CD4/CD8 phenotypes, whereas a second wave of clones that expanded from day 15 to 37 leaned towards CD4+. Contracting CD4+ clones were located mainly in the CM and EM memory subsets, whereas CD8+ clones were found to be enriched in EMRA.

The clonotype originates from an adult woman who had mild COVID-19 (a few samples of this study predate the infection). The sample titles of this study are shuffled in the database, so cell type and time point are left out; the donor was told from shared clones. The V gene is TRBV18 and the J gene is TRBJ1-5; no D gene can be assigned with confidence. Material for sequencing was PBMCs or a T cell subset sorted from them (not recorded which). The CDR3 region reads CASSVSTIGNQPQHF. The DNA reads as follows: TGTGCCAGCTCGGTCAGTACAATCGGCAATCAGCCCCAGCATTTT.